The 24 T cell receptor beta chains in this list originate from one sample, sequenced in a study of response to subunit inactivated influenza vaccine. TCRdb reprocessed the RT-PCR reads with MiXCR, giving one entry per CDR3 protein. The sample records hundreds of thousands of distinct CDR3 sequences, approximately 15% being singletons. Sequenced material: PBMCs from blood, taken about 11 days after vaccination. All receptors come from a man aged 45 to 65 who received an inactivated influenza vaccine.

This chain links TRBV6-5 with TRBJ2-2; D is uncertain. The CDR3 is made up of 14 amino acids. Trimming pared 4 bases from V and 6 bases from J, leaving 12 bases between. Per germline, CDR1 MNHEY and CDR2 SVGAGI. The CDR3 protein is CASSSPRVPGELFF. CDR3 nucleotides: TGTGCCAGCAGTTCTCCTCGGGTTCCCGGGGAGCTGTTTTTT.

In this sample, this clonotype turned up a few times. The V call is TRBV3-1, the J call TRBJ2-5; TRBD2 matches 7 bases. This CDR3 region has 16 residues. V lost 0 bases, J lost 1 base, and 5 bases stayed unmatched. From germline, CDR1 is LGHDT and CDR2 YNNKEL (reference sequence). In nucleotides, the CDR3 is TGTGCCAGCAGCCAAGATCCCGGGGGGACCCAAGAGACCCAGTACTTC. Its protein is CASSQDPGGTQETQYF.

This clonotype occurred a few times. CDR3 sequence reads: CASSAMRVGYTF. The CDR3 DNA reads TGTGCCAGCAGCGCTATGAGGGTCGGCTACACCTTC. The gene calls are TRBV7-9 and TRBJ1-2; D is unresolved. Trimming stripped 5 bases from V and 8 bases from J, with 12 bases between. There are 12 residues in the CDR3. The germline V gene has CDR1 SEHNR and CDR2 FQNEAQ (reference sequence). Full variable domain (rest looked up from reference TRBV7-9 and TRBJ1-2): DTGVSQNPRHKITKRGQNVTFRCDPISEHNRLYWYRQTLGQGPEFLTYFQNEAQLEKSRLLSDRFSAERPKGSFSTLEIQRTEQGDSAMYLCASSAMRVGYTFGSGTRLTVV.

Many counts were recorded for this clonotype. The rearrangement links TRBV7-2 to TRBJ1-2, with a tentative D call TRBD1 (6 bases). The germline V gene encodes CDR1 SGHTA and CDR2 FQGNSA. Trimming removed 4 bases from V and 7 bases from J, with 13 bases in between. CDR3 length: 13 amino acids. The CDR3 sequence: CASSYRSGAGYTF. CDR3 bases: TGTGCCAGCAGCTACCGGTCAGGGGCTGGCTACACCTTC.

In its sample, this clonotype was seen many times. V usage is TRBV5-1 and J usage is TRBJ2-1; tentative D call: TRBD2 (5 bases). This CDR3 contains 13 residues. Trimming cost V 5 bases and J 4 bases, with 10 bases left between them. Germline values: CDR1 SGHRS, CDR2 YFSETQ. DNA for the CDR3: TGCGCCAGCAGGGACTTGGGGTACAATGAGCAGTTCTTC. It codes for CASRDLGYNEQFF. Full variable domain (missing parts from reference TRBV5-1 and TRBJ2-1): KAGVTQTPRYLIKTRGQQVTLSCSPISGHRSVSWYQQTPGQGLQFLFEYFSETQRNKGNFPGRFSGRQFSNSRSEMNVSTLELGDSALYLCASRDLGYNEQFFGPGTRLTVL.

This rearrangement joins TRBV20-1 to TRBJ1-4, with D possibly TRBD1 on 5 matching bases. CDR1 is DFQATT and CDR2 is SNEGSKA in the germline V gene (reference sequence). V gave up 1 base and J gave up 8 bases, with 8 bases separating them. This CDR3 is built from 12 residues. In nucleotides, the CDR3 is TGCAGTGCTAGAGTGGGGCGGGAAAAACTGTTTTTT. It encodes CSARVGREKLFF.

The chain links TRBV2 to TRBJ2-5, with TRBD2 as a possible D gene (5 bases). CDR1 and CDR2 (germline): SNHLY, FYNNEI. CDR3 length equals 14 residues. The V end was cut by 7 bases, the J end by 2 bases, with 14 bases between. CDR3 sequence: CASNQDWFQETQYF. The CDR3 DNA is TGTGCCAGCAACCAGGACTGGTTTCAAGAGACCCAGTACTTC.

The chain has TRBV28 and TRBJ2-2; no clear D gene. Germline CDR1 and CDR2: MDHEN and SYDVKM. This CDR3 comprises 15 residues. Trimming removed 7 bases at V and 6 bases at J, with 18 bases between. CDR3 sequence reads: CASIPPNNPSGELFF. The CDR3 DNA reads as TGTGCCAGCATCCCTCCGAACAATCCATCCGGGGAGCTGTTTTTT.

This chain connects TRBV28 to TRBJ2-5; D call uncertain. Trimming pared 3 bases from V and 5 bases from J, leaving 16 bases between. The CDR3 is 15 residues long. The germline gives CDR1 MDHEN, CDR2 SYDVKM. The CDR3 reads CASSLVLSGPETQYF. The CDR3 region has the DNA TGTGCCAGCAGTTTGGTCCTATCGGGCCCGGAGACCCAGTACTTC.

This clonotype was counted only a few times. The genes are TRBV15 and TRBJ1-5, with D hard to call. Germline V gives CDR1 LNHNV, CDR2 YYDKDF (reference sequence). Trimming shortened V by 3 bases and J by 0 bases, and 9 bases separated the two germline ends. The CDR3 has 15 residues. CDR3: CATSSVSYSNQPQHF. CDR3 DNA sequence: TGTGCCACCAGCAGTGTTAGTTATAGCAATCAGCCCCAGCATTTT.

The chain links TRBV11-2 to TRBJ2-7; TRBD1 matches at 9 bases. The germline V gene has CDR1 SGHAT and CDR2 FQNNGV. This CDR3 has 15 amino acids. Trimming took 6 bases from V and 3 from J; bases not matched to a gene: 9. This chain's CDR3 is CASRSAGTGNYEQYF. The DNA of the CDR3 is TGTGCCAGCAGATCCGCCGGGACAGGGAACTACGAGCAGTACTTC.

The DNA for the CDR3 is TGTGCCAGCAGTCCCCCGGGACTAGCGGGATTCGGGCAGTTCTTC. Translating gives CASSPPGLAGFGQFF. This rearrangement joins TRBV12-3 or TRBV12-4 to TRBJ2-1; 13 bases line up with TRBD2. V shed 5 bases, J shed 12 bases, and the junction held 10 bases outside the gene matches. This CDR3 contains 15 residues.

This chain links TRBV24-1 with TRBJ2-5, with 8 positions matching TRBD2. The CDR3 loop spans 17 amino acids. Looked up from germline, CDR1 is KGHDR and CDR2 is SFDVKD. J was trimmed by 4 bases and V by 0 bases; bases with no gene match: 9. The CDR3 loop is CATSDLQLGAGGETQYF. DNA of the CDR3: TGTGCCACCAGTGATTTGCAATTGGGGGCGGGAGGAGAGACCCAGTACTTC.

V usage is TRBV12-3 or TRBV12-4 and J usage is TRBJ2-7; 9 nucleotides line up with TRBD2. The J segment lost 3 bases and the V segment lost 6 bases, leaving 3 bases of the junction unmatched. The CDR3 sequence is 13 residues long. CDR3 nucleotide sequence: TGTGCCAGCAGGCTGCGGGAGGGCTACGAGCAGTACTTC. Its protein product is CASRLREGYEQYF.

The sample holds a few counts of this clonotype. The V and J genes are TRBV20-1 and TRBJ2-5; no reliable D call. Between the trimmed V and J ends, which lost 6 bases and 5 bases, there was a span of 7 bases. The CDR3 sequence is 10 residues long. The germline gives CDR1 DFQATT, CDR2 SNEGSKA (reference sequence). In DNA, the CDR3 is TGCAGTGCGTTCACGGAGACCCAGTACTTC. Amino acids: CSAFTETQYF.

The rearrangement links TRBV12-3 or TRBV12-4 to TRBJ1-6; D is possibly TRBD1 (6 bases). The CDR3 has 13 amino acids. V lost 3 bases and J 7 bases, leaving 7 bases between the germline ends. The CDR3 sequence: CASSFRGNSPLHF. The CDR3 DNA follows: TGTGCCAGCAGTTTTAGGGGGAATTCACCCCTCCACTTT.

The chain employs TRBV28 and TRBJ2-1; D is ambiguous. Trimming stripped 3 bases from V and 7 bases from J, with 7 bases between. Germline CDR1 MDHEN, CDR2 SYDVKM. The CDR3 has 12 amino acids. The CDR3 sequence is CASSFWENEQFF. The CDR3, as DNA: TGTGCCAGCAGTTTCTGGGAAAATGAGCAGTTCTTC. The whole variable domain, remainder taken from reference TRBV28 and TRBJ2-1, is DVKVTQSSRYLVKRTGEKVFLECVQDMDHENMFWYRQDPGLGLRLIYFSYDVKMKEKGDIPEGYSVSREKKERFSLILESASTNQTSMYLCASSFWENEQFFGPGTRLTVL.

The chain uses TRBV7-9 and TRBJ2-7; D may be TRBD1 (6 bases). CDR3 length equals 13 residues. The germline gives CDR1 SEHNR, CDR2 FQNEAQ (reference sequence). V was cut by 3 bases and J by 5 bases, with 11 bases left in between. CDR3 in DNA: TGTGCCAGCAGCTTCGGTCGGGACAACGAGCAGTACTTC. Protein sequence: CASSFGRDNEQYF.

There are many counts of this clonotype. The chain carries TRBV20-1 and TRBJ2-1; the D gene is possibly TRBD2 (6 bases). Trimming shortened V by 6 bases and J by 8 bases, and 17 bases separated the two germline ends. The CDR3 runs 13 residues. Germline CDR1 reads DFQATT; CDR2 reads SNEGSKA (reference sequence). CDR3 residues: CSAWGLDGDEQFF. As DNA, the CDR3 is TGCAGTGCGTGGGGACTGGATGGGGATGAGCAGTTCTTC.

The chain uses TRBV28 and TRBJ2-4, with TRBD1 identical over 7 bases. The CDR3 covers 14 residues. Germline V CDR1 and CDR2: MDHEN, SYDVKM. Trimming at V came to 3 bases and at J to 7 bases, leaving 6 bases not matched to a gene. The CDR3 DNA reads TGTGCCAGCAGTTTTGAAACAGGGGTGAACATTCAGTACTTC. Its translation is CASSFETGVNIQYF.

This clonotype has ten or more counts. The genes are TRBV24-1 and TRBJ1-1; 7 nucleotides align to TRBD1. CDR3 length: 19 residues. The V and J ends lost 2 bases and 5 bases, in that order; junction bases with no gene match: 19. The germline V gene encodes CDR1 KGHDR and CDR2 SFDVKD. CDR3 loop: CATSDYPGQQRDASTEAFF. Here the CDR3 DNA reads TGTGCCACCAGTGATTACCCGGGACAGCAAAGGGATGCGAGTACTGAAGCTTTCTTT.

The sample holds a few counts of this clonotype. The gene calls are TRBV19 and TRBJ2-1; 7 bases match TRBD2. Trimming cost V 4 bases and J 1 base; bases outside gene matches: 7. Germline V gene lookup returns CDR1 LNHDA and CDR2 SQIVND (reference sequence). This CDR3 has 16 residues. The CDR3: CASSTTSAISYNEQFF. The CDR3 bases are TGTGCCAGTAGTACAACTAGCGCGATATCCTACAATGAGCAGTTCTTC.

This sequence joins TRBV28 and TRBJ2-2; TRBD1 matches at 7 bases. CDR1 MDHEN and CDR2 SYDVKM come from the germline V gene. CDR3 size: 15 residues. V shed 5 bases, J shed 5 bases, and the junction held 8 bases outside the gene matches. As DNA, the CDR3 is TGTGCCAGCAGTGTGCCGGGACAGAGTACCGGGGAGCTGTTTTTT. It codes for CASSVPGQSTGELFF.

This rearrangement joins TRBV12-3 or TRBV12-4 to TRBJ1-1, with TRBD1 as a possible D gene (5 bases). The CDR3 totals 15 residues. V was shortened by 3 bases and J by 3 bases, with 14 bases between the two germline ends. This chain's CDR3 is CASSLRQGWDTEAFF. The DNA of the CDR3 is TGTGCCAGCAGTTTGAGGCAGGGTTGGGACACTGAAGCTTTCTTT.